Listed here are 19 T cell receptor beta chains from one sample, sequenced in a study of blood T cell repertoires in COVID-19 (dated by TCRdb to 2020 to 2022). Libraries were built with the immunoSEQ multiplex PCR assay. Drawn from immuneACCESS, this table holds only the in-frame rearrangements with V and J called that TCRdb kept. Clones are partly lost; checked studies trace under half to an unresolved V gene and leave the rest unexplained. The sample table holds around 64,000 clones, of which roughly 84% were seen once. The leading ten clones occupy approximately 10% of the sample. Material for sequencing was peripheral blood. The receptors derive from a young woman with acute or convalescent COVID-19.

The rearrangement uses TRBV5-1 and TRBJ2-2; D is ambiguous. The length of the CDR3 is 12 residues. The V end lost 5 bases, the J end lost 3 bases, and 5 bases lay between the germline ends. Germline V lookup: CDR1 SGHRS, CDR2 YFSETQ. CDR3 nucleotides: TGCGCCAGCAGTTTCGACACCGGGGAGCTGTTTTTT. Amino acids: CASSFDTGELFF.

The chain combines TRBV5-1 with TRBJ1-1; TRBD1 might be the D (5 bases). V lost 4 bases and J lost 3, with 19 bases in between. The germline CDR1 and CDR2 sequences are SGHRS and YFSETQ. The CDR3 runs to 16 residues. CDR3 bases: TGCGCCAGCAGCCCTTGGACACTCCAAGGAGACACTGAAGCTTTCTTT. It specifies CASSPWTLQGDTEAFF.

CDR3 in amino acids: CASSHPYGRNRLEGAYEQYF. CDR3 sequence (DNA): TGCGCCAGCAGCCACCCCTATGGGAGAAACCGCCTAGAGGGTGCCTACGAGCAGTACTTC. V usage is TRBV4-3 and J usage is TRBJ2-7; D may be TRBD2 (5 bases). Germline V gene data show CDR1 as LGHNA and CDR2 as YSLEER. The ends were cut back, 3 bases at V and 2 bases at J, with 29 bases in the middle. The CDR3 has 20 amino acids.

This sequence joins TRBV18 and TRBJ2-7; no clear D gene. V lost 3 bases and J lost 2, with 11 bases in between. The germline V gene has CDR1 KGHSH and CDR2 LQKENI. The CDR3 runs 14 residues. The chain's CDR3 is CASSPTGSTYEQYF. Here the CDR3 DNA reads TGTGCCAGCTCACCCACCGGGTCGACCTACGAGCAGTACTTC.

This chain joins TRBV5-6 and TRBJ2-7, with D unresolved. Germline CDR1 is SGHDT and CDR2 is YYEEEE. This CDR3 has 13 amino acids. Trimming removed 0 bases from V and 4 bases from J, with 8 bases in between. CDR3 in DNA: TGTGCCAGCAGCTTGGCCGAGGAGTACGAGCAGTACTTC. As protein: CASSLAEEYEQYF. The variable domain in full, completed from reference TRBV5-6 and TRBJ2-7, reads DAGVTQSPTHLIKTRGQQVTLRCSPKSGHDTVSWYQQALGQGPQFIFQYYEEEERQRGNFPDRFSGHQFPNYSSELNVNALLLGDSALYLCASSLAEEYEQYFGPGTRLTVT.

J is TRBJ1-2 and V is TRBV13, with 9 bases aligning to TRBD1. J lost 2 bases, V lost 5 bases, and 9 bases had no gene match. The CDR3 is 16 amino acids. Germline assignment: CDR1 PRHDT and CDR2 FYEKMQ (reference sequence). CDR3 nucleotides: TGTGCCAGCAGCGCTGGACAGGGGCGAAAAAACTATGGCTACACCTTC. Its translation: CASSAGQGRKNYGYTF.

The J gene is TRBJ2-3, the V gene TRBV14; 12 bases line up with TRBD2. Trimming cost V 6 bases and J 5 bases; bases outside gene matches: 12. The CDR3 runs to 17 residues. Germline CDR1 reads SGHDN; CDR2 reads FVKESK. The CDR3 region is CASSHPRLAGVKDTQYF. CDR3 coding DNA: TGTGCCAGCAGTCATCCCCGACTAGCGGGGGTTAAAGATACGCAGTATTTT.

The chain recombines TRBV11-2 with TRBJ1-5, with TRBD1 matching 7 bases. The germline V gene has CDR1 SGHAT and CDR2 FQNNGV. J was trimmed by 0 bases and V by 0 bases; bases with no gene match: 8. CDR3 length equals 18 residues. The CDR3 nucleotides read TGTGCCAGCAGCTTAGATCGTAGTGGGACAGATAGCAATCAGCCCCAGCATTTT. Amino acids: CASSLDRSGTDSNQPQHF.

This clone was seen a few times. The V gene is TRBV4-1, the J gene TRBJ1-6; tentative D call: TRBD1 (6 bases). This CDR3 is built from 15 residues. Germline V gene data show CDR1 as MGHRA and CDR2 as YSYEKL. Trimming stripped 0 bases from V and 4 bases from J, with 7 bases between. The CDR3 DNA follows: TGCGCCAGCAGCCAAGAACAGGGATATAATTCACCCCTCCACTTT. Residues: CASSQEQGYNSPLHF.

The chain has TRBV7-2 and TRBJ2-1; 8 bases agree with TRBD1. V was pared by 1 base and J by 5 bases, with 4 bases of the junction left unmatched. The germline V gene has CDR1 SGHTA and CDR2 FQGNSA. CDR3 size: 15 residues. The DNA for the CDR3 is TGTGCCAGCAGCTTAGATCCAGGGGGCAACAATGAGCAGTTCTTC. Translating gives CASSLDPGGNNEQFF.

This chain uses TRBV5-1 with TRBJ2-7; TRBD2 matches 8 bases. This CDR3 has 16 residues. V gave up 0 bases and J gave up 0 bases; unmatched junction bases: 5. The germline gives CDR1 SGHRS, CDR2 YFSETQ. The CDR3 loop is CASSLGLAGPSYEQYF. CDR3 sequence (DNA): TGCGCCAGCAGCTTGGGGCTAGCGGGCCCCTCCTACGAGCAGTACTTC.

This sequence joins TRBV5-1 and TRBJ2-5, with D possibly matching TRBD2 (5 bases). V dropped 4 bases and J dropped 5 bases, with 18 bases sitting between them. The length of the CDR3 is 15 residues. Germline-derived CDR1 and CDR2 are SGHRS and YFSETQ. For the CDR3, the DNA is TGCGCCAGCAGCGGCGACCTAGCCCCCAGGGAGACCCAGTACTTC. It encodes CASSGDLAPRETQYF.

V gene TRBV2 combines with J gene TRBJ2-1; D gene ambiguous. The length of the CDR3 is 15 residues. The germline V gene has CDR1 SNHLY and CDR2 FYNNEI. Trimming left V 2 bases short and J 4 bases short, with 12 bases between. The CDR3 here is CASSERGQTYNEQFF. The CDR3 bases are TGTGCCAGCAGTGAACGTGGGCAAACTTACAATGAGCAGTTCTTC.

The rearrangement uses TRBV4-1 and TRBJ1-2; tentatively, D is TRBD1 (6 bases). Germline CDR1 and CDR2: MGHRA and YSYEKL. V lost 1 base, J lost 4 bases, and 10 bases lay in between. CDR3 length: 14 residues. The CDR3 coding sequence is TGCGCCAGCAGCCAAGGGGGGCGAACCTATGGCTACACCTTC. This encodes CASSQGGRTYGYTF.

This rearrangement joins TRBV13 to TRBJ2-6; 7 positions match TRBD2. This CDR3 spans 16 amino acids. CDR1 and CDR2 (germline): PRHDT, FYEKMQ (reference sequence). Trimming removed 7 bases from V and 2 bases from J; junction bases left unmatched: 8. CDR3 coding DNA: TGTGCCAGCACCAAAACCCTAGCGGCTGGGGCCAACGTCCTGACTTTC. Translated, it gives CASTKTLAAGANVLTF. Supplemented by reference TRBV13 and TRBJ2-6, the full variable domain reads AAGVIQSPRHLIKEKRETATLKCYPIPRHDTVYWYQQGPGQDPQFLISFYEKMQSDKGSIPDRFSAQQFSDYHSELNMSSLELGDSALYFCASTKTLAAGANVLTFGAGSRLTVL.

The chain uses TRBV27 and TRBJ2-7; D unresolved. The CDR3 runs 13 residues. V was trimmed by 3 bases and J by 2 bases, leaving 8 bases between them. Per the germline V gene, CDR1 is MNHEY and CDR2 is SMNVEV (reference sequence). CDR3 sequence reads: CASSFGTTYEQYF. The CDR3 DNA sequence: TGTGCCAGCAGTTTTGGCACGACCTACGAGCAGTACTTC.

The V call is TRBV10-3, the J call TRBJ1-2; 7 bases align to TRBD1. With 6 bases clipped from V and 7 bases from J, the junction kept 8 bases outside the gene matches. The CDR3 contains 13 residues. Germline CDR1 ENHRY, CDR2 SYGVKD. In DNA, the CDR3 is TGTGCCATCAGCCCGGAACAGGGGCTTGGCTACACCTTC. Translated, it gives CAISPEQGLGYTF.

The chain carries TRBV12-3 or TRBV12-4 and TRBJ1-6; maybe TRBD1 (5 bases). This CDR3 is 13 amino acids long. V was shortened by 6 bases and J by 8 bases, with 11 bases between the two germline ends. The CDR3 DNA sequence: TGTGCCAGCAGGCAGGGATGGGATTCACCCCTCCACTTT. Encoded protein: CASRQGWDSPLHF.

This chain links TRBV4-3 with TRBJ2-2, with 14 positions matching TRBD2. The CDR3 has 20 residues. CDR1 is LGHNA and CDR2 is YSLEER in the germline V gene. The junction had 16 bases not matched to a gene; V was cut back by 4 bases and J by 6 bases. CDR3 in amino acids: CASSRHGTSGSWGSAGELFF. The DNA for the CDR3 is TGCGCCAGCAGCCGCCACGGGACTAGCGGGAGCTGGGGTTCTGCCGGGGAGCTGTTTTTT.